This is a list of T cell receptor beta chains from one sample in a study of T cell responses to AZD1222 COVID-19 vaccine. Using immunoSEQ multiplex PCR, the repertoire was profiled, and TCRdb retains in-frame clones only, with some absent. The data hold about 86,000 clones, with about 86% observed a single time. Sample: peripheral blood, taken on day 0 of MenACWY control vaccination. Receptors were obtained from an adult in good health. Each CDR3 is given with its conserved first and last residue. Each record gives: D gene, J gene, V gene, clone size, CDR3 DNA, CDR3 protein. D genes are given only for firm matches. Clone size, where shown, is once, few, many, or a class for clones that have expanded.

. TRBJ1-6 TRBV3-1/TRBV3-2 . TGTGCCTTCGAGTCGGGATCCACTATGATTAGCTCCTATAATTCACCCCTCCACTTT CAFESGSTMISSYNSPLHF
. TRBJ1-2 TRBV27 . TGTGCCAGCAGTGGCAGGGGTATCGATGGCTACACCTTC CASSGRGIDGYTF
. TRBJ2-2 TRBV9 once TGTGCCAGCAGCGTAGAACCCGGGGCGAGCACCGGGGAGCTGTTTTTT CASSVEPGASTGELFF
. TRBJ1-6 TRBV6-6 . TGTGCCAGCAGTCAGTCGGTGTGGAGCTCCTATAATTCACCCCTCCACTTT CASSQSVWSSYNSPLHF
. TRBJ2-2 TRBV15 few TGTGCCACCAGCAGAGACCGTTACGGCCCCAACGGGGAGCTGTTTTTT CATSRDRYGPNGELFF
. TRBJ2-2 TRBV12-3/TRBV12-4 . TGTGCCAGCAGTTTCGGGACGGGCGGGGAGCTGTTTTTT CASSFGTGGELFF
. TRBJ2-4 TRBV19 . TGTGCCAGTAGTAGTGGGGACTGGGGCTTACTAGCCAAAAACATTCAGTACTTC CASSSGDWGLLAKNIQYF
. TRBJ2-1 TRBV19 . TGTGCCAGTAGTATAGGGACAGACAATGAGCAGTTCTTC CASSIGTDNEQFF
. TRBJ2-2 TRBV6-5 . TGTGCCAGCCGTCCAGGAAACACCGGGGAGCTGTTTTTT CASRPGNTGELFF
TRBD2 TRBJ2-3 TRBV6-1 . TGTGCCAGCAGTGAAGGGAGACTAGCGGGGGGGCCTGATACGCAGTATTTT CASSEGRLAGGPDTQYF
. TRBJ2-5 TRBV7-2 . TGTGCCAGCAGCTTTGCTGGGGAGGAGACCCAGTACTTC CASSFAGEETQYF
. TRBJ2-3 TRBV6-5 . TGTGCCAGCAGTTCCGGGAGTAGGACAGATACGCAGTATTTT CASSSGSRTDTQYF
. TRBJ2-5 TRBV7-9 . TGTGCCAGCAGCCAACCGACGGTTTGGGCTAGCTCGGAGACCCAGTACTTC CASSQPTVWASSETQYF
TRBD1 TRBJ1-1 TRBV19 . TGTGCCAGTAGTATAGGAGGACAGGGGGAAGCTTTCTTT CASSIGGQGEAFF
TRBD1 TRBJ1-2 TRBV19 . TGTGCCAGTAGTCAGCCGGGACAGGATCCCCCGCGCAACTATGGCTACACCTTC CASSQPGQDPPRNYGYTF
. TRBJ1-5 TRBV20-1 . TGCAGTGCTAGGAAAGGGAGGCCCCAGCATTTT CSARKGRPQHF
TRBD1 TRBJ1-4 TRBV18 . TGTGCCAGCTCACCATACGGAGGACAGGAAAATGAAAAACTGTTTTTT CASSPYGGQENEKLFF
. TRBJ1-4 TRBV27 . TGTGCCAGCATCCAAGGGGGGGCCGATCTTTTCCCTACTAATGAAAAACTGTTTTTT CASIQGGADLFPTNEKLFF
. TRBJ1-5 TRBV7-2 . TGTGCCAGCAGCTTAGGACCGTCGATTAATCAGCCCCAGCATTTT CASSLGPSINQPQHF
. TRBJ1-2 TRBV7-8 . TGTGCCAGCAGCACAGAGATAGGAAGCTATGGCTACACCTTC CASSTEIGSYGYTF
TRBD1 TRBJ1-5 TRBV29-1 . TGCAGCGCTATTGACAGGGTAGGCAATCAGCCCCAGCATTTT CSAIDRVGNQPQHF
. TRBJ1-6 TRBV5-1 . TGCGCCAGCAGCTTGGAGACAGCAAATTCACCCCTCCACTTT CASSLETANSPLHF
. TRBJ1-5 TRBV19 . TGTGCCAGTACTGTGCAGGGTGGCAATCAGCCCCAGCATTTT CASTVQGGNQPQHF
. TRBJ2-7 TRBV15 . TGTGCCACCAGCAGGGGCTCCGGGACGTCCTACGAGCAGTACTTC CATSRGSGTSYEQYF
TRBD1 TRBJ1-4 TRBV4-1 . TGCGCCAGCAGCCAAGATCCGGGACAGGGGCGACAAAAACTGTTTTTT CASSQDPGQGRQKLFF
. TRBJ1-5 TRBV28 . TGTGCCAGCAGTTCTGGACGTCAGGGATGGGGTCAGCCCCAGCATTTT CASSSGRQGWGQPQHF
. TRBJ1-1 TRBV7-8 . TGTGCCAGCAGCTTAGCCCTCCCGTGGGAGAACACTGAAGCTTTCTTT CASSLALPWENTEAFF
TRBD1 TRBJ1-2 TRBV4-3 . TGCGCCAGCAGCCAAGATTTTAGGGGGCTCGACTATGGCTACACCTTC CASSQDFRGLDYGYTF
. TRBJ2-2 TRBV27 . TGTGCCAGCACCCGGGGAGAGGGGAGAGCCGGGGAGCTGTTTTTT CASTRGEGRAGELFF
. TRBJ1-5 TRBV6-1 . TGTGCCAGCAGTGAAGACGAAGGGGGCAATCAGCCCCAGCATTTT CASSEDEGGNQPQHF
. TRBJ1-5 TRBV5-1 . TGCGCCAGCAGCTTGGAATCGGGGAGGAATCAGCCCCAGCATTTT CASSLESGRNQPQHF
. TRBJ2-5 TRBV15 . TGTGCCACCAGCCTAAGGGGGGGGGCAGAGACCCAGTACTTC CATSLRGGAETQYF
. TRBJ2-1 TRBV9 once TGTGCCAGCAGCCCTGTTGGGCTTACGTCCGATGAGCAGTTCTTC CASSPVGLTSDEQFF
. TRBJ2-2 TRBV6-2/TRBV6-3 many TGTGCCAGCAGTTCTTACACCGGGGAGCTGTTTTTT CASSSYTGELFF
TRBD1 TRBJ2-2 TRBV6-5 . TGTGCCAGCAGTTACGGGACAGGGGAAACCGGGGAGCTGTTTTTT CASSYGTGETGELFF
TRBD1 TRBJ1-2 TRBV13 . TGTGCCAGCAGCTCCAGACAGGGGAGGCTATCGTATGGCTACACCTTC CASSSRQGRLSYGYTF
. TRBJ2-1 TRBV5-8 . TGTGCCAGCAGGCGGACAGTCAATGACAATGAGCAGTTCTTC CASRRTVNDNEQFF
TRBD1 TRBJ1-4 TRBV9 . TGTGCCAGCAGCGTACACGGGACAGGGTATAATGAAAAACTGTTTTTT CASSVHGTGYNEKLFF
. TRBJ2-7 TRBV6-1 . TGTGCCAGCAGTGAAGAGATGGGGGCCGGCGAGCAGTACTTC CASSEEMGAGEQYF
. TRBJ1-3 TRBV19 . TGTGCCAGTAGTTTTCGACAATATCCAGGAAACACCATATATTTT CASSFRQYPGNTIYF
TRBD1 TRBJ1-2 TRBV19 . TGTGCCAGTAGTGAAGGGGGCCTCGGCTATGGCTACACCTTC CASSEGGLGYGYTF
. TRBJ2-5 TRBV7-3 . TGTGCCAGCAGCTTCGGGTACCAAGAGACCCAGTACTTC CASSFGYQETQYF